The sequence of this T cell receptor beta chain was determined in a study of metastatic and nonmetastatic thyroid tumors. The wider study: The comparison covered peripheral blood and tumor or nodule tissue in malignant and benign thyroid patients.

Each patient came to thyroid surgery without any prior treatment (of any kind). The sample holds many counts of this clone. As yet, its antigen is unknown. TCRdb re-analyzed the PCR reads through MiXCR. The table records more than 25,000 clones, less than 14% of them present only once. Trimming pared 6 bases from V and 3 bases from J, leaving 16 bases between. CDR1 is SQVTM and CDR2 is ANQGSEA in the germline V gene. The CDR3 runs 14 residues. Study-wide points: Significantly higher TCR beta diversity was reportedly seen in malignant thyroid tumors than benign nodules, in blood and tumor.

V is TRBV29-1 and J is TRBJ2-3; D possibly corresponds to TRBD2 (5 bases). The origin of this receptor is a female donor with papillary thyroid cancer or a benign thyroid nodule (not recorded which). Some clones in this sample may be carry-over from other donors' samples. The sequenced sample was blood. The CDR3 coding sequence is TGCAGCGTGGCAGTAGGTGGGAGTACAGATACGCAGTATTTT. As protein: CSVAVGGSTDTQYF.